This TCR beta chain appears in the sequencing data of a study of shared clonotypes between healthy human individuals. Study-level information: Researchers drew samples from a couple of women and three men aged 18 to 49.

As defined, naive CD8 cells were CD45RO-negative and positively selected for CCR7, with terminally differentiated effector memory CD45RA+ cells excluded. From germline, CDR1 is SGHNT and CDR2 YYREEE (reference sequence). Deletions cut 4 bases from V and 7 bases from J, with 12 bases between. The CDR3 spans 13 residues. Every immunoSEQ plate was one replicate of a subset's evenly spread DNA. The method was immunoSEQ multiplex PCR; TCRdb's version includes in-frame clones alone and lacks a portion of them. Counted here are some 2 million clones, about 95% occurring once; the ten biggest clones make up 1% to 1.3%.

The rearrangement links TRBV5-4 to TRBJ2-1; the D is unclear. Source material: naive CD8+ T cells sorted from blood. This clonotype originated in a man younger than 35 in good health. The CDR3 DNA is TGTGCCAGCAGCCCGCCCCTTAGAAATGAGCAGTTCTTC. Its translation: CASSPPLRNEQFF.